This T cell receptor (beta chain) was profiled in a study of blood T cell repertoires in COVID-19. Per the authors' pipeline: Reference gene primer amplification in the assay estimated nucleated cell counts. The data were produced by immunoSEQ multiplex PCR, yet TCRdb's version contains in-frame clones alone and is incomplete. For V, J and clone size, that table is used; D and trimming come from the DNA. Of around 170,000 clones in the sample, around 80% were seen once. This clone was found a few times. Germline and junction disagree at one end, which may indicate a read error. The sample contains more than one DNA sequence encoding this CDR3. Per germline, CDR1 LGHNA and CDR2 YNFKEQ. This CDR3 is 13 amino acids long.

The chain uses TRBV4-2 and TRBJ1-1, with a possible D match to TRBD1 (6 bases). This TCR came from a man in his sixties or seventies with active or convalescent COVID-19. The sample was peripheral blood. Here the CDR3 reads CASSQDRDTEAFF. DNA of the CDR3: TGTGCCAGCAGCCAAGACCGGGACACCGAAGCTTTCTTT.